This TCR beta chain was found in a study of CD8 T cell repertoires and HIV-1 epitope variants (dated by TCRdb to the early 2020s). Notes on the research overall: T cells were stimulated in separate culture wells with each of twenty-five peptides representing autologous and known Gag and Nef epitope variants. T cells were enriched with the EasySep Human T Cell Enrichment Kit and co-cultured with equal numbers of autologous T cell-negative cells as antigen-presenting cells. Control conditions included a CMV, EBV and flu peptide pool, the Ebola AY9 epitope as negative control, and a no-peptide well. The cultures were grown for roughly ten days in IMDM with gentamicin, and half of the media was changed on days 3 and 7 with IL-2, IL-7 and IL-15 added. A 1M T cell aliquot was kept as an uncultured baseline condition, separate from the 80 or so T cell cultures. Tested epitopes included three Gag epitope families and Nef HW9 and YT9. A total of 83 T cell cultures were run, with each culture condition performed in triplicate except for one peptide, which was performed in duplicate.

Points the paper makes about the study in general: The assay identified only TCR beta chains and indicated proliferation in response to antigen, without indicating T cell function or cytokine profile. About 5 clonotypes recognized the Nef KF9 family and one clonotype recognized the HW9 family, while no responses to the TAALDMSHF plasma variant were seen. The study identified 8 or 9 antigen-specific TCR beta clonotypes, 5 to 7 of which appeared to be cross-reactive for autologous or known escape epitope variants.

Trimming at the junction amounts to 1 base on V and 1 base on J, and the germline ends lie 11 bases apart. CDR1 MGHRA and CDR2 YSYEKL were looked up in the germline V gene. The CDR3 holds 15 amino acids from the cysteine to the phenylalanine. Just CDR3 DNA is preserved here, 45 bases in frame from base 1. The immunoSEQ platform was used to sequence TCR beta CDR3 regions at survey depth. The QIAamp DNA micro kit was used to extract genomic DNA from every cultured and uncultured CD8+ T cell population. As for the original processing: Any sample with under 5,000 productive reads was excluded, and this exclusion removed about 7% of the roughly 80 cultures stimulated with HIV peptides. A MANAFEST web app trimmed sequences to CDR3 and removed nonproductive sequences, CDR3s under 5 amino acids, and those not starting C or ending F/W. To count as antigen-specific, a clonotype had to be expanded in at least 2 of 3 replicates compared with the no-peptide control at FDR 0.01, and only within one epitope family. A specific clonotype also had to show a frequency at least fivefold higher than in wells stimulated with peptides from other epitope families. The immuneACCESS repertoire file appears here via TCRdb, limited to in-frame rearrangements. These files lack a portion of the clones; in checked studies, under half of the deficit traces to unresolved V genes, and the cause of the others is not known. D and trimming come from the DNA, and the V and J calls and clone size come from that table. Recorded for this sample are 2,500 or so clones; roughly 69% of them occurred a single time. The ten largest clones add up to 40% to 45% of the sample.

The sample holds a few counts of this clone. Its specific antigen is unknown. Qualities for individual bases were not recorded, and no much larger clone is one base off. The EasySep Human CD8+ T Cell Enrichment Kit was used on day 10 to isolate CD8+ T cells from every culture. The rearrangement joined TRBV4-1 to TRBJ2-7, and the D gene may be TRBD2, 6 bases matching. Sequencing input: cultured CD8+ T cells derived from PBMCs. The sequence came from a male donor with HIV. The DNA sequence reads TGCGCCAGCAGCCAAGGAAGGGACTCATCCTACGAGCAGTACTTC. The translation is CASSQGRDSSYEQYF.